This TCR beta chain appears in the sequencing data of a study of T cells after yellow fever vaccination. Study-level background: Where fractions had low cell numbers, libraries were prepared from them with the SMART-Seq v4 Ultra Low Input RNA kit.

TCRdb ran MiXCR on the 5' RACE reads and lists one entry per CDR3 protein. The data hold 500,000 to 650,000 distinct CDR3 sequences, with about 17% observed a single time. The V and J ends lost 9 bases and 1 base respectively, with 16 bases between them. The CDR3 totals 15 residues. Germline CDR1 reads MNHEY; CDR2 reads SMNVEV (reference sequence). This clonotype occurred a few times. No antigen is known for it. Study observations and caveats: The presence of abundant clonotypes contaminating from the bulk population was possible in FACS-sorted repertoires. Boosting was followed by the reappearance of most primary-vaccination clones (roughly 95% CD4, about 90% CD8). Overall, a small share of clonotypes was seen in both CD4 and CD8 compartments.

The chain joins TRBV27 to TRBJ1-5; D is unclear. Sequenced here: PBMCs, sampled about 5 days after the first yellow fever vaccination. This TCR was sampled from a man younger than 35 who received the YFV17D yellow fever vaccine. The CDR3 DNA is TGTGCCAGTTGTATCTCCGCTGACAGCAATCAGCCCCAGCATTTT. This translates into CASCISADSNQPQHF.